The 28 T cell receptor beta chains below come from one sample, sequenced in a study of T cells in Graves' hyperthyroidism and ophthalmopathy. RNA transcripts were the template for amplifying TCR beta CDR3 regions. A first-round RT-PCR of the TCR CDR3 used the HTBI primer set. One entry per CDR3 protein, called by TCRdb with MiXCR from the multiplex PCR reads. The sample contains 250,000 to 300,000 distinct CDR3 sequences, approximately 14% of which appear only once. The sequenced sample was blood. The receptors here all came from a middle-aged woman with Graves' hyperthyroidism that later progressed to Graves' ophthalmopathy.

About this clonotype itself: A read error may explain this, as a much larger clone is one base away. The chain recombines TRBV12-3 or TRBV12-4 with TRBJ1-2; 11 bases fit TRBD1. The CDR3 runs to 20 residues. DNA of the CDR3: TGTGCCAGCAGTTTCACAACCGGGACAGGGGGAACCAGGGCTAACTATGGCCACACCTTC. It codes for CASSFTTGTGGTRANYGHTF.

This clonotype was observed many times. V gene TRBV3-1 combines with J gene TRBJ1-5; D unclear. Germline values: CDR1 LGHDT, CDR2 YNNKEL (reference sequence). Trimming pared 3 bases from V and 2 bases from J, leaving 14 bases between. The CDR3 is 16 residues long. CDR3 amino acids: CASSQGGWFRNQPQHF. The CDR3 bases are TGTGCCAGCAGCCAGGGTGGTTGGTTCCGCAATCAGCCCCAGCATTTT. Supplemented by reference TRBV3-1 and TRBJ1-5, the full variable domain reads DTAVSQTPKYLVTQMGNDKSIKCEQNLGHDTMYWYKQDSKKFLKIMFSYNNKELIINETVPNRFSPKSPDKAHLNLHINSLELGDSAVYFCASSQGGWFRNQPQHFGDGTRLSIL.

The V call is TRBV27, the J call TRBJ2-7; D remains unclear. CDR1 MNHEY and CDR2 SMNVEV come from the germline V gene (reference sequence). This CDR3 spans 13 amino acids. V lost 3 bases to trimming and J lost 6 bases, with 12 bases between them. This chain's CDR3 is CASSFSPLGEQYF. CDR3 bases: TGTGCCAGCAGTTTTAGTCCCCTCGGCGAGCAGTACTTC.

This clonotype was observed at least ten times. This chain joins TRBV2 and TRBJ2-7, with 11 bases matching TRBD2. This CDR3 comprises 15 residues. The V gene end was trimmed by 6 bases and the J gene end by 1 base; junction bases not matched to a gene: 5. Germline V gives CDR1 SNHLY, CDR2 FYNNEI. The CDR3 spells CASRAGTSGSYEQYF. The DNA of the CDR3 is TGTGCCAGCAGAGCTGGGACTAGCGGATCCTACGAGCAGTACTTC.

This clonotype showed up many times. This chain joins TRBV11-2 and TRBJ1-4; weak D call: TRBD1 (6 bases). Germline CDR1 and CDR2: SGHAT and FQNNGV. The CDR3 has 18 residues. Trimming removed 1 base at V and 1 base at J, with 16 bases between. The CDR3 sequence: CASSLAPRGGVTNEKLFF. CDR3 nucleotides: TGTGCCAGCAGCTTAGCGCCCAGGGGAGGTGTAACTAATGAAAAACTGTTTTTT.

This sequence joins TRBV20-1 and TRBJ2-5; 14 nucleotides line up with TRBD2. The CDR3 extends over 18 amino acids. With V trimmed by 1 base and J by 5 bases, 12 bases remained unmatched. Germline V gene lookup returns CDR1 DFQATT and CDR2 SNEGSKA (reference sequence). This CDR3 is CSARAGLAGGGFGETQYF. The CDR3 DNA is TGCAGTGCTAGAGCAGGACTAGCGGGAGGTGGATTTGGGGAGACCCAGTACTTC.

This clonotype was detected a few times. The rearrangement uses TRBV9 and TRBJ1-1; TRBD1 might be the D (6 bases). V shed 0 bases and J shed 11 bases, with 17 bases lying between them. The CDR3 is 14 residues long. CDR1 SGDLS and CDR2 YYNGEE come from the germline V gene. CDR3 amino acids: CASSVAETGLGAFF. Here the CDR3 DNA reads TGTGCCAGCAGCGTAGCCGAGACAGGTCTAGGGGCTTTCTTT. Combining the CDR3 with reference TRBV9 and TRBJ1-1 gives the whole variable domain DSGVTQTPKHLITATGQRVTLRCSPRSGDLSVYWYQQSLDQGLQFLIQYYNGEERAKGNILERFSAQQFPDLHSELNLSSLELGDSALYFCASSVAETGLGAFFGQGTRLTVV.

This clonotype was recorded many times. CDR3 nucleotides: TGCAGTGCCTGGGGGCGGGAGATCGGGGAGCTGTTTTTT. Its translation: CSAWGREIGELFF. This chain links TRBV20-1 with TRBJ2-2; a possible D gene is TRBD2 (7 bases). The CDR3 has 13 residues. V was shortened by 6 bases and J by 7 bases, with 15 bases between the two germline ends. CDR1 DFQATT and CDR2 SNEGSKA come from the germline V gene (reference sequence).

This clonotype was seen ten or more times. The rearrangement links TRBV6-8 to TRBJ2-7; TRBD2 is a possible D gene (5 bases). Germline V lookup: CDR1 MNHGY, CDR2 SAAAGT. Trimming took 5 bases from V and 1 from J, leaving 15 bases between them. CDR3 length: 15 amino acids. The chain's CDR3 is CASSPRTGISYEQYF. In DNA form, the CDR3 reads TGTGCCAGCAGTCCGAGGACGGGGATTTCCTACGAGCAGTACTTC.

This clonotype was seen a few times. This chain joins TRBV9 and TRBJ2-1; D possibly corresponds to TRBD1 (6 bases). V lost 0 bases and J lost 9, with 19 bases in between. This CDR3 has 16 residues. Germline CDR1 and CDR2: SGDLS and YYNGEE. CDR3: CASSVVPRTDRGEQFF. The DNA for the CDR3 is TGTGCCAGCAGCGTAGTTCCCCGGACAGACCGGGGTGAGCAGTTCTTC.

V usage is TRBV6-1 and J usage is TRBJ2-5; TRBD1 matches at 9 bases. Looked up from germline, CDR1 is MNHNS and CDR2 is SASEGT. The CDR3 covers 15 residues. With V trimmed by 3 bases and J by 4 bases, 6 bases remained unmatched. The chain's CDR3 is CASSDDRGIGETQYF. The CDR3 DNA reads TGTGCCAGCAGTGATGACAGGGGGATAGGAGAGACCCAGTACTTC.

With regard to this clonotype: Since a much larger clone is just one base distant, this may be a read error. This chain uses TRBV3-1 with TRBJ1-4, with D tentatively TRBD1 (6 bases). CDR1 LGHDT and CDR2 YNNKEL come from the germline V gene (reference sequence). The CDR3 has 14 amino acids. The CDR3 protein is CASSRQATNEELFF. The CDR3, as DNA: TGTGCCAGCAGCCGACAGGCAACTAATGAAGAACTGTTTTTT.

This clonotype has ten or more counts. CDR3 region: CAIRGGQEGDTQYF. Written as DNA, the CDR3 is TGTGCCATCAGGGGAGGACAGGAGGGAGATACGCAGTATTTT. J is TRBJ2-3 and V is TRBV10-3, with a weak D call TRBD1 (7 bases). The germline CDR1 and CDR2 sequences are ENHRY and SYGVKD. This CDR3 is 14 amino acids long. Trimming cost V 6 bases and J 5 bases, with 15 bases left between them.

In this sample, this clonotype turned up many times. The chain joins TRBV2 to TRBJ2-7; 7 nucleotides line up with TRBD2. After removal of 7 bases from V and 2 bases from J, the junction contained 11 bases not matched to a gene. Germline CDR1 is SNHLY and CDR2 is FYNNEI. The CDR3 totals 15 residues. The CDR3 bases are TGTGCCAGCAATGGCCTAGCGGATACAACCTACGAGCAGTACTTC. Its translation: CASNGLADTTYEQYF.

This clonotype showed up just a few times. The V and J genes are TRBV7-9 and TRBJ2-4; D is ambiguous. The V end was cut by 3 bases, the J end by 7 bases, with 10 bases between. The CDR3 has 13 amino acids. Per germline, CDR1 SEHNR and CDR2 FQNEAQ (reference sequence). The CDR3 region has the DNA TGTGCCAGCAGCTTTTCGGACGGGAACATTCAGTACTTC. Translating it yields CASSFSDGNIQYF.

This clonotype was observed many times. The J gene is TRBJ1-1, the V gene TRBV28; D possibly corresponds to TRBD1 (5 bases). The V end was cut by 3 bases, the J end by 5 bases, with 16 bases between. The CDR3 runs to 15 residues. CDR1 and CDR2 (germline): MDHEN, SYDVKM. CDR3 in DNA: TGTGCCAGCAGTTTCCAGCTATATGGGACGACTGAAGCTTTCTTT. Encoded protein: CASSFQLYGTTEAFF.

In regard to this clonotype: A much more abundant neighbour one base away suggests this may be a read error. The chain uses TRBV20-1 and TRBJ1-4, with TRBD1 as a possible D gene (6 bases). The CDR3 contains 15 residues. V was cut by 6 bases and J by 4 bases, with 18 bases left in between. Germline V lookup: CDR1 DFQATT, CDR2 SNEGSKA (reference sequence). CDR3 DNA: TGCAGTGCCCGGGGATGGGACACAAATAATGAAAAACTGTTTTTT. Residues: CSARGWDTNNEKLFF.

The CDR3 region has the DNA TGTGCCAGCAGCCTAAACTGGGGCCCCGTGTCGGGCATTCAGTACTTC. Residues: CASSLNWGPVSGIQYF. The rearrangement links TRBV3-1 to TRBJ2-4; D may be TRBD1 (5 bases). The germline V and J ends were trimmed by 4 bases and 9 bases, with 22 bases remaining between them. Germline assignment: CDR1 LGHDT and CDR2 YNNKEL (reference sequence). This CDR3 spans 16 amino acids.

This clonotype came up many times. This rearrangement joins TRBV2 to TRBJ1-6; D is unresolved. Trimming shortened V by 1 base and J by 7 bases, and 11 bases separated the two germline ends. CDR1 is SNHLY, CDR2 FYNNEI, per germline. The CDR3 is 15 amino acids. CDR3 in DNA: TGTGCCAGCAGTGAAGACAGCCGAACGAATTCACCCCTCCACTTT. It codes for CASSEDSRTNSPLHF.

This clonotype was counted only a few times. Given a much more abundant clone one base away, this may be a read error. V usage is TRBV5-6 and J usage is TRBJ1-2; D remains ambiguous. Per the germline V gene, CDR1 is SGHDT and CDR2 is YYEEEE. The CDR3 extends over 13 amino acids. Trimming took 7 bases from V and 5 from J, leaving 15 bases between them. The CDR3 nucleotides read TGTGCCAGCGGCTCCAAGGTCGCGTATGGCTACACCTTC. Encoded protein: CASGSKVAYGYTF.

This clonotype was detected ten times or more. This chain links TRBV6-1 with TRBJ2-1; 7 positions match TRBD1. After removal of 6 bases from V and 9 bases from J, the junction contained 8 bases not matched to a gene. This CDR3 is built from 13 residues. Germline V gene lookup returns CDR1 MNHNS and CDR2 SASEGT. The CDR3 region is CASRTGSALEQFF. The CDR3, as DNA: TGTGCCAGCAGGACAGGGTCTGCCCTTGAGCAGTTCTTC.

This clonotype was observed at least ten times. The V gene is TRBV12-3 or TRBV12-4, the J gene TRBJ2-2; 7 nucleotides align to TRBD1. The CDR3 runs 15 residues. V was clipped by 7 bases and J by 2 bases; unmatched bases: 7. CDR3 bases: TGTGCCAGCAATAAGGACAGGAAAAACACCGGGGAGCTGTTTTTT. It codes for CASNKDRKNTGELFF.

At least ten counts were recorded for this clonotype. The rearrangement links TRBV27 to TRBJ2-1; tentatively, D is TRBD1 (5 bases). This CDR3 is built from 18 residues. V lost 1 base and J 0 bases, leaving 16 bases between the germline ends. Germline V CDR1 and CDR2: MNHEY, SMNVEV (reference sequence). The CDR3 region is CASSLYMPQDSSYNEQFF. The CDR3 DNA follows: TGTGCCAGCAGTTTATATATGCCACAGGATAGCTCCTACAATGAGCAGTTCTTC.

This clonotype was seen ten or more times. The DNA for the CDR3 is TGTGCCAGCAGTTTAATTGCGGAGGTGGGTGAATCGGAGACCCAGTACTTC. Its translation: CASSLIAEVGESETQYF. The chain couples TRBV27 to TRBJ2-5, with a possible D match to TRBD2 (5 bases). The germline CDR1 and CDR2 sequences are MNHEY and SMNVEV (reference sequence). CDR3 length: 17 residues. Trimming removed 2 bases from V and 5 bases from J, with 21 bases in between.

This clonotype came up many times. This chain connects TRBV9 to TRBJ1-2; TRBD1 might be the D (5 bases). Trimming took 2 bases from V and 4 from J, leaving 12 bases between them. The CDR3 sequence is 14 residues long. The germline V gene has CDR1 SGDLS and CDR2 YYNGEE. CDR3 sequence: CASSVLTEPYGYTF. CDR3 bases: TGTGCCAGCAGCGTCCTGACAGAGCCCTATGGCTACACCTTC.

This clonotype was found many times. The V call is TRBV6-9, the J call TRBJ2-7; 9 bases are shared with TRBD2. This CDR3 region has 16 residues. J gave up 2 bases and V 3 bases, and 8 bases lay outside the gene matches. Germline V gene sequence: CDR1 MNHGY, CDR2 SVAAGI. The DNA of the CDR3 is TGTGCCAGCAGTTACGCCCTCGCGGGAGGGCCCTACGAGCAGTACTTC. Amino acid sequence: CASSYALAGGPYEQYF.

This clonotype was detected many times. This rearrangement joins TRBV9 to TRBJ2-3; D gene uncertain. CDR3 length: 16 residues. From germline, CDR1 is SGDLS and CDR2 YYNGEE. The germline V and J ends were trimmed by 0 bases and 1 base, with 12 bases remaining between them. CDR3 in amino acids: CASSVVVDPRTDTQYF. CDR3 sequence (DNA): TGTGCCAGCAGCGTAGTTGTGGACCCGCGCACAGATACGCAGTATTTT.

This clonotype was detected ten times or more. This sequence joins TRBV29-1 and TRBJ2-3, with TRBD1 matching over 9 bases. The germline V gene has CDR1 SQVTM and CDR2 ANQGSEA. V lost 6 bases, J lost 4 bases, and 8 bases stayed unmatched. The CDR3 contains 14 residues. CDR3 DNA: TGCAGCGTCGCAACAGGGGGCGCGTCAGATACGCAGTATTTT. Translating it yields CSVATGGASDTQYF.